This T cell receptor beta chain was observed in a study of blood T cell repertoires in COVID-19. Across the study: Acute-phase and convalescent COVID-19 samples originated in the United States, Italy and Spain.

Per the original methods: Using reference gene primer amplification, nucleated cell counts were estimated. Produced via immunoSEQ multiplex PCR; TCRdb's table is partial and in-frame only. D and trimming come from the DNA, and the V and J calls and clone size come from that table. Counted here are hundreds of thousands of clones, roughly nine tenths occurring once; the ten biggest clones make up 1.5% to 2%. Germline V CDR1 and CDR2: LGHNA, YSLEER. This CDR3 contains 15 residues. Germline trimming cut 3 bases from V and 6 bases from J; bases unmatched to any gene: 5. The TCR comes from a woman aged 60 to 75 who had recovered from COVID-19. This rearrangement joins TRBV4-3 to TRBJ1-6; 7 nucleotides align to TRBD1. Sequenced input: peripheral blood. The CDR3 loop is CASSQATGFNSPLHF. The DNA of the CDR3 is TGCGCCAGCAGCCAGGCGACAGGGTTTAATTCACCCCTCCACTTT.